This T cell receptor (beta chain) was captured by sequencing in a study of CD8 T cells in ankylosing spondylitis. Study-level findings and limits: Significant enrichment of disease-linked clones was reportedly seen in matched ankylosing spondylitis synovial fluid. Reactive arthritis synovial fluid and blood previously showed some of these motif variants.

The CDR3 totals 19 residues. CDR1 is MNHEY, CDR2 SVGEGT, per germline. The V and J ends lost 0 bases and 1 base respectively, with 21 bases between them. TCRdb itself ran the 5' RACE reads through MiXCR, one entry per CDR3 protein. Here the sample spans some 140,000 distinct CDR3 sequences, 7% to 9% being singletons. On this clonotype itself: Its antigen is not known.

The gene calls are TRBV6-2 or TRBV6-3 and TRBJ1-1; D might be TRBD1 (5 bases). Sequencing was carried out using synovial fluid, either unsorted or a sorted T cell fraction (not recorded which). This TCR came from a male donor with ankylosing spondylitis. The CDR3 region is CASSYSMVGRVLGNTEAFF. CDR3 coding DNA: TGTGCCAGCAGTTACTCGATGGTGGGCAGGGTCTTGGGGAACACTGAAGCTTTCTTT.